The T cell receptor beta chain under discussion was sequenced for a study of OX40 agonist ivuxolimab in advanced cancers. Some clones are missing from TCRdb's copy, which holds only in-frame ones; the method was immunoSEQ multiplex PCR. The profile shows about 44,000 clones, around 86% of them singletons. Study-level points and caveats: In a subset of nonresponders, normalized T-cell clonal expansion was also low.

Of note for this clone: Its target is not known.

Trimming took 2 bases from V and 6 from J; bases not matched to a gene: 1. CDR3 length equals 14 residues. CDR1 and CDR2 from the germline V gene are MNHEY and SVGAGI. Source: CD4+ or CD8+ T cells sorted from blood, taken in a trial of the OX40 agonist ivuxolimab. The chain has TRBV6-5 and TRBJ1-4, with 9 nucleotides matching TRBD1. This TCR derives from an adult with an advanced solid tumor such as melanoma, head and neck, liver or kidney cancer. The CDR3 DNA follows: TGTGCCAGCAGTTACGGGACAGGGCATGAAAAACTGTTTTTT. Its translation is CASSYGTGHEKLFF.